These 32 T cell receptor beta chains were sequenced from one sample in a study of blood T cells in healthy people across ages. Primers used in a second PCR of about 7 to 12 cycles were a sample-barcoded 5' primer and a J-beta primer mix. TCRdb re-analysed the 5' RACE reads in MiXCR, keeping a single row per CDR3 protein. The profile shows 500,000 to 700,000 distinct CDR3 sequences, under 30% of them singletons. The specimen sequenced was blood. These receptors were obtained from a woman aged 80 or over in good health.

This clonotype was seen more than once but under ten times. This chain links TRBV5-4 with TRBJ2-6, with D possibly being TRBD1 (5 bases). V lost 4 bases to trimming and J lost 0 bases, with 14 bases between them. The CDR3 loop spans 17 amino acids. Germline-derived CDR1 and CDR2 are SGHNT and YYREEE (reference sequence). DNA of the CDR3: TGTGCCAGCAGCAGCCCGACAGCAAGCTCTGGGGCCAACGTCCTGACTTTC. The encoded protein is CASSSPTASSGANVLTF.

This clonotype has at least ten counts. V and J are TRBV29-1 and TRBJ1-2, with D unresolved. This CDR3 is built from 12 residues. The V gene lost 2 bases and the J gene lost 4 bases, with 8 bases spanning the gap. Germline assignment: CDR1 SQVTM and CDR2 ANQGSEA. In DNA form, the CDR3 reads TGCAGCGTTGAAACCCGCGGCTATGGCTACACCTTC. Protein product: CSVETRGYGYTF.

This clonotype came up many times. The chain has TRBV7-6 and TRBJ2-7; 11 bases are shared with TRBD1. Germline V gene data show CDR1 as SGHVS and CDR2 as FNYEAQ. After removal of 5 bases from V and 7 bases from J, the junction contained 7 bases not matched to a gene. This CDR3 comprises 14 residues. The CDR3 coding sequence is TGTGCCAGCAGCCCTCGGACAGGGGGCCCAGAGCAGTACTTC. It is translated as CASSPRTGGPEQYF. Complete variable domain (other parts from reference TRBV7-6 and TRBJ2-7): GAGVSQSPRYKVTKRGQDVALRCDPISGHVSLYWYRQALGQGPEFLTYFNYEAQQDKSGLPNDRFSAERPEGSISTLTIQRTEQRDSAMYRCASSPRTGGPEQYFGPGTRLTVT.

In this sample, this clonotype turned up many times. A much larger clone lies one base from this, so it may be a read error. Here the CDR3 reads CASSLEGYYGYTF. In nucleotides, the CDR3 is TGCGCCAGCAGCTTGGAAGGGTACTATGGCTACACCTTC. The rearrangement uses TRBV5-1 and TRBJ1-2; no reliable D call. This CDR3 contains 13 residues. Deletions cut 0 bases from V and 3 bases from J, with 6 bases between. The germline V gene has CDR1 SGHRS and CDR2 YFSETQ.

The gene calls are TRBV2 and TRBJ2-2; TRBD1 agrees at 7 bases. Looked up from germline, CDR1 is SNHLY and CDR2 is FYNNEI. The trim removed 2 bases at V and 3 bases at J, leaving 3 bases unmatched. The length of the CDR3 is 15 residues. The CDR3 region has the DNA TGTGCCAGCAGTGAACGTGACAGGGACACCGGGGAGCTGTTTTTT. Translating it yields CASSERDRDTGELFF.

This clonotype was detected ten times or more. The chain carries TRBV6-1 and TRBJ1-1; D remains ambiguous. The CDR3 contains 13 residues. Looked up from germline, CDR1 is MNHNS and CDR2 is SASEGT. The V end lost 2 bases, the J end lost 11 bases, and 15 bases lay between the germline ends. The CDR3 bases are TGTGCCAGCAGTGAAAAAAGAGTCAGCGGGGCTTTCTTT. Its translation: CASSEKRVSGAFF.

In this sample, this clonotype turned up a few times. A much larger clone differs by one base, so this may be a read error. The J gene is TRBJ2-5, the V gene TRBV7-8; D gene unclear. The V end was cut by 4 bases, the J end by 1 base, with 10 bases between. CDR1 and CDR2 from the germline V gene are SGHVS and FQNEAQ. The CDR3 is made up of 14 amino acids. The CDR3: CASSCGRAQETQYF. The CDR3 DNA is TGTGCCAGCAGCTGTGGACGGGCCCAAGAGACCCAGTACTTC.

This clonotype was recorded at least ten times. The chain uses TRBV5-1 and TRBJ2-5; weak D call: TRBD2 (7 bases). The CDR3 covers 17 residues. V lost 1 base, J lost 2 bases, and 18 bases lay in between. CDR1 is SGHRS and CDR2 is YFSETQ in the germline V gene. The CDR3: CASSLLGGPGEQETQYF. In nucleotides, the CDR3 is TGCGCCAGCAGCTTGCTGGGGGGGCCAGGAGAGCAAGAGACCCAGTACTTC.

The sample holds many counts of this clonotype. CDR3 in amino acids: CASRPQDGIAKNIQYF. In DNA form, the CDR3 reads TGTGCCAGCAGGCCTCAGGACGGGATAGCCAAAAACATTCAGTACTTC. The gene calls are TRBV6-5 and TRBJ2-4; D is possibly TRBD2 (5 bases). The V end lost 6 bases, the J end lost 0 bases, and 15 bases lay between the germline ends. The CDR3 is 16 amino acids. The germline V gene encodes CDR1 MNHEY and CDR2 SVGAGI.

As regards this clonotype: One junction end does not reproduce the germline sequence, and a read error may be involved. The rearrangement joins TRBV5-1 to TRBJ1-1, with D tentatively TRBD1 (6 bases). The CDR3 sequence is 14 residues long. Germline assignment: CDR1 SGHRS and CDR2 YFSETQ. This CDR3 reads CAGSMGGRGAEAFF. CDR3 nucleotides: TGCGCCGGCAGCATGGGGGGCAGGGGCGCTGAAGCTTTCTTT.

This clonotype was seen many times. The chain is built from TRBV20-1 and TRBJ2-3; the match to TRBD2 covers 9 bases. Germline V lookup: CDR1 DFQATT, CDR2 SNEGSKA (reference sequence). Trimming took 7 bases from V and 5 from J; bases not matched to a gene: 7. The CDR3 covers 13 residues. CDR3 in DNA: TGCAGTGTACGGCGGGGGGGTCAAGATACGCAGTATTTT. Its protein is CSVRRGGQDTQYF.

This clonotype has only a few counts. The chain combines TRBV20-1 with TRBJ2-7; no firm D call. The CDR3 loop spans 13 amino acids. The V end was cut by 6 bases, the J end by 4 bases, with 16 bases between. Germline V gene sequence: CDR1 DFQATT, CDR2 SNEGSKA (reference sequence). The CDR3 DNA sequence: TGCAGTGCAAAGAGGTCGGGCAAATACGAGCAGTACTTC. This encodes CSAKRSGKYEQYF.

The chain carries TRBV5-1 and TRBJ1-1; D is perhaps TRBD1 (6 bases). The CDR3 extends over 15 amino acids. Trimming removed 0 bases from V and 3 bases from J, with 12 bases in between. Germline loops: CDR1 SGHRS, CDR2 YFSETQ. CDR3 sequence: CASSLVGGMDTEAFF. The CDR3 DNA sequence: TGCGCCAGCAGCTTGGTAGGGGGGATGGACACTGAAGCTTTCTTT.

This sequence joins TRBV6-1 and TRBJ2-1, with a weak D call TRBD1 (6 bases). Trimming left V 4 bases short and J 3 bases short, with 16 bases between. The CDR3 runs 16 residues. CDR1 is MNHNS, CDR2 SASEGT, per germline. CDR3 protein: CASSGTDNYGYNEQFF. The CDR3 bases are TGTGCCAGCAGTGGGACAGACAACTATGGCTACAATGAGCAGTTCTTC.

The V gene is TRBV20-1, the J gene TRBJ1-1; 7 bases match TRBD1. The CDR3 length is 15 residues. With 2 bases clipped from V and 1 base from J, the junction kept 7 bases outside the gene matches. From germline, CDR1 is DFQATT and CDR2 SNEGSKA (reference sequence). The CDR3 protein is CSARPSTGANTEAFF. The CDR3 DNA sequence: TGCAGTGCTAGACCGTCTACAGGGGCGAACACTGAAGCTTTCTTT.

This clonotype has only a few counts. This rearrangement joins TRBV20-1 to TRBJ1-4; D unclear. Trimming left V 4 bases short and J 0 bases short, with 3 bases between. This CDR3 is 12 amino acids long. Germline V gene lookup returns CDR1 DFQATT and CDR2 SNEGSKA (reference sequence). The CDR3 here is CSAKSTNEKLFF. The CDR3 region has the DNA TGCAGTGCTAAGTCAACTAATGAAAAACTGTTTTTT.

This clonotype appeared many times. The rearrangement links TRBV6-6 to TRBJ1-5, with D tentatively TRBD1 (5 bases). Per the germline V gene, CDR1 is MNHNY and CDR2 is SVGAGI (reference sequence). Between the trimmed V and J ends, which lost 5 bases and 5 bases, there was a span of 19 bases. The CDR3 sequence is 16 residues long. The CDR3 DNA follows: TGTGCCAGCAGTCGGGACTTAGGGCAGATGCATCAGCCCCAGCATTTT. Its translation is CASSRDLGQMHQPQHF.

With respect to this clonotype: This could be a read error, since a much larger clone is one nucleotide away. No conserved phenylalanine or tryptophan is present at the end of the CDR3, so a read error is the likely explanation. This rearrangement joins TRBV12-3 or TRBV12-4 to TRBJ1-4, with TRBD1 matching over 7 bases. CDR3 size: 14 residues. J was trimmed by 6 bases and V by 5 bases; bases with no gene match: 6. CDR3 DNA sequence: TGTGCCAGCAGTCGACAGGGAGGCGATGAAAAACTGTTTTAT. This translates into CASSRQGGDEKLFY.

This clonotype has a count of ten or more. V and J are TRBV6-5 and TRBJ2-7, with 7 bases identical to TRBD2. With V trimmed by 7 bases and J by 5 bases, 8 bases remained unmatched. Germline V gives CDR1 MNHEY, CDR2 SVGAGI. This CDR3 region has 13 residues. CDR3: CASKRGPRDEQYF. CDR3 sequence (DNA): TGTGCCAGCAAGCGGGGCCCCCGTGACGAGCAGTACTTC.

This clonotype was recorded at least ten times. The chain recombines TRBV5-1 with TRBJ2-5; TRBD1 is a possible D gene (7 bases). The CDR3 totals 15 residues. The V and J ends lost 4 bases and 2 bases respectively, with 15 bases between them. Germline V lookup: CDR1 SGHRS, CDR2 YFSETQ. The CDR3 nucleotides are TGCGCCAGCAGCGTTAGGAGGGGGCGGCAAGAGACCCAGTACTTC. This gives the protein CASSVRRGRQETQYF.

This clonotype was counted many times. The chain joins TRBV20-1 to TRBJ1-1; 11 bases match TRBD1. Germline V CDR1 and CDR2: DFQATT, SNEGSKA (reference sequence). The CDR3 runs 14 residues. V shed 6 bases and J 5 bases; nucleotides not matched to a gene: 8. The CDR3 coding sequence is TGCAGTGCCGAGGACAGGGGGCGCGGAACTGAAGCTTTCTTT. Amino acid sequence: CSAEDRGRGTEAFF.

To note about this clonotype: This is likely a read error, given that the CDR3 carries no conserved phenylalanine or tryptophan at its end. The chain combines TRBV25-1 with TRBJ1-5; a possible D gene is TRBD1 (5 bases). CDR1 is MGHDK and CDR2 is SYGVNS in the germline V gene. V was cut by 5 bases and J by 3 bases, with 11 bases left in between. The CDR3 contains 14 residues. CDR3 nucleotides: TGTGCCAGCAGTCCACTGACAGTCAATCAGCCCCAGCATGTT. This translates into CASSPLTVNQPQHV.

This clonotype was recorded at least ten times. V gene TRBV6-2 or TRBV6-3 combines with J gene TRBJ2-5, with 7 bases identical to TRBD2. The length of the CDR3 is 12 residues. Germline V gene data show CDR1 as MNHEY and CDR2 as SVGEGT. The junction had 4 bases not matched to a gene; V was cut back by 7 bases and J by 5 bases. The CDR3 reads CASTLGGETQYF. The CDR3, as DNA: TGTGCCAGCACCCTGGGGGGGGAGACCCAGTACTTC.

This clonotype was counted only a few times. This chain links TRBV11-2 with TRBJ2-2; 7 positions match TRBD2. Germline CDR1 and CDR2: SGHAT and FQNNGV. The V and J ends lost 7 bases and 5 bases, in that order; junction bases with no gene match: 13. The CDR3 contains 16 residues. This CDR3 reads CASTQNGLVDTGELFF. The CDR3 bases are TGTGCCAGCACGCAAAACGGACTAGTAGATACCGGGGAGCTGTTTTTT. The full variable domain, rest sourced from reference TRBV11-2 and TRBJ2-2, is EAGVAQSPRYKIIEKRQSVAFWCNPISGHATLYWYQQILGQGPKLLIQFQNNGVVDDSQLPKDRFSAERLKGVDSTLKIQPAKLEDSAVYLCASTQNGLVDTGELFFGEGSRLTVL.

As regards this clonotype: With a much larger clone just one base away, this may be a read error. The CDR3 bases are TGTGCCTTACTGGGACAGGGGGCGGCCCGGGGCACTGAAGTTTTCTTT. It encodes CALLGQGAARGTEVFF. The V call is TRBV28, the J call TRBJ1-1, with 12 bases lining up with TRBD1. Germline V gene lookup returns CDR1 MDHEN and CDR2 SYDVKM. This CDR3 region has 16 residues.

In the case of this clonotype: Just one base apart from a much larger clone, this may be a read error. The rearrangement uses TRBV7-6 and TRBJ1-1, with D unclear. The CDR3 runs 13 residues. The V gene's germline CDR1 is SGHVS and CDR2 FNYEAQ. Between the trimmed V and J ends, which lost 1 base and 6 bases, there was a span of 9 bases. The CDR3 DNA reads TGTGCCAGCAGCTTAGTCACGGCCGCTGAAGCTTTCTTT. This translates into CASSLVTAAEAFF.

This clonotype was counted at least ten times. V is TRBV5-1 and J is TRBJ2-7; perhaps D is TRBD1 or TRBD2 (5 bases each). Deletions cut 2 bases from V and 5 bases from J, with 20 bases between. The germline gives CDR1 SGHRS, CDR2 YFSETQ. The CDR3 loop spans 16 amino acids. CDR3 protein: CASSLGSGRPVDEQYF. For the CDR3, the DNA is TGCGCCAGCAGCTTAGGCTCGGGACGGCCCGTGGACGAGCAGTACTTC.

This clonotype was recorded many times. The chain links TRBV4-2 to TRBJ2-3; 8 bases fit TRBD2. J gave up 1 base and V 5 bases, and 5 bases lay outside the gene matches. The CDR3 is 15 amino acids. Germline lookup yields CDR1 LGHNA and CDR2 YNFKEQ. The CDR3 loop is CASSSTGGGTDTQYF. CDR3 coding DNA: TGTGCCAGCAGCTCCACCGGGGGGGGCACAGATACGCAGTATTTT.

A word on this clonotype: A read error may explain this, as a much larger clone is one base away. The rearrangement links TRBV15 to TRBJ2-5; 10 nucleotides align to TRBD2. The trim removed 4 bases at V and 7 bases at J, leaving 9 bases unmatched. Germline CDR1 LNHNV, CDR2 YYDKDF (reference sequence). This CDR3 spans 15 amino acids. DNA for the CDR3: TGTGCCACCAGCACCCGCGGTAGCGGGGGGTGGACCCAGTACTTC. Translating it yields CATSTRGSGGWTQYF.

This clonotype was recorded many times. CDR3: CASSPQAGAADTQYF. The DNA for the CDR3 is TGTGCCAGCAGCCCCCAGGCGGGGGCGGCAGATACGCAGTATTTT. The V call is TRBV7-6, the J call TRBJ2-3; perhaps TRBD2 as D (7 bases). V was trimmed by 5 bases and J by 4 bases, leaving 16 bases between them. The CDR3 has 15 residues. Germline V gives CDR1 SGHVS, CDR2 FNYEAQ.

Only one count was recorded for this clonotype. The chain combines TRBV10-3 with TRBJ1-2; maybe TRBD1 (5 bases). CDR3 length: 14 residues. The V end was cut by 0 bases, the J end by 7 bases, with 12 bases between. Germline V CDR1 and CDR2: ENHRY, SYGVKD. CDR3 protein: CAISESTGRRGYTF. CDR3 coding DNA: TGTGCCATCAGTGAGTCCACGGGGCGGCGTGGCTACACCTTC.

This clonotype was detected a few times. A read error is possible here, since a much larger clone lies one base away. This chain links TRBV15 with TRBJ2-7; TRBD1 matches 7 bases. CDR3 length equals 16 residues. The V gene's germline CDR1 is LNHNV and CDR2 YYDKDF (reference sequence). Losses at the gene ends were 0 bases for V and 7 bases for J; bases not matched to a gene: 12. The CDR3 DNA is TGTGCCACCAGCAGAGATCCGGGACAGCGTTACAATGAGCAGTACTTC. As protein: CATSRDPGQRYNEQYF. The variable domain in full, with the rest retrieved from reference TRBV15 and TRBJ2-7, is DAMVIQNPRYQVTQFGKPVTLSCSQTLNHNVMYWYQQKSSQAPKLLFHYYDKDFNNEADTPDNFQSRRPNTSFCFLDIRSPGLGDTAMYLCATSRDPGQRYNEQYFGPGTRLTVT.